A selection of T cell receptor beta chains follows, all from one sample in a study of regulatory T cells in long-lasting Graves disease. TCRdb re-derived calls from the multiplex PCR reads in MiXCR, one entry per CDR3 protein. The sample includes approximately 360,000 distinct CDR3 sequences, about 10% seen only once; the top ten take approximately 17%. In addition, the sample was reused for a study of T cells in Graves' hyperthyroidism and ophthalmopathy.

Source: peripheral blood mononuclear cells (PBMCs), taken at new diagnosis, from a patient treated with antithyroid drugs. These receptors came from a woman aged 18-29 years with Graves disease. The CDR3 runs from the conserved cysteine through the conserved F or W. Each record gives: V gene, D gene, J gene, clone size, CDR3 DNA, CDR3 protein. A D gene is named only where the DNA matches it firmly. Size is omitted from some rows. Given values are once, few, many or a class for expanded clones.

v_gene: TRBV25-1
d_gene: TRBD1
j_gene: TRBJ2-2
abundance: NA
CDR3nt: TGTGCCAGCAGTGAAAGGAGACAGGGCCACGCGAACACCGGGGAGCTGTTTTTT
CDR3aa: CASSERRQGHANTGELFF

v_gene: TRBV5-1
d_gene: NA
j_gene: TRBJ2-7
abundance: few
CDR3nt: TGCGCCAGCAGCTTGTTGGGGGTGGTGGATTACGAGCAGTACTTC
CDR3aa: CASSLLGVVDYEQYF

v_gene: TRBV28
d_gene: NA
j_gene: TRBJ1-2
abundance: many
CDR3nt: TGTGCCAGCAGTTTTTGGGCGCACTATGGCTACACCTTC
CDR3aa: CASSFWAHYGYTF

v_gene: TRBV6-1
d_gene: NA
j_gene: TRBJ1-5
abundance: NA
CDR3nt: TGTGCCAGCAGTGGGGAGGGGGGTGCGGTCTCCAATCAGCCCCAGCATTTT
CDR3aa: CASSGEGGAVSNQPQHF

v_gene: TRBV20-1
d_gene: TRBD2
j_gene: TRBJ2-3
abundance: few
CDR3nt: TGCAGTGCTTCCTCATACTGGACTAGCGAATACAGCGCAGATACGCAGTATTTT
CDR3aa: CSASSYWTSEYSADTQYF

v_gene: TRBV29-1
d_gene: TRBD1
j_gene: TRBJ1-4
abundance: many
CDR3nt: TGCAGCGTTGTCTCCAAGGGGGCGGGTGAAAAACTGTTTTTT
CDR3aa: CSVVSKGAGEKLFF

v_gene: TRBV4-1
d_gene: TRBD1
j_gene: TRBJ2-1
abundance: NA
CDR3nt: TGCGCCAGCAGCCAAGGAGATCCGGGACAGGGGTTTGAGCAGTTCTTC
CDR3aa: CASSQGDPGQGFEQFF

v_gene: TRBV10-3
d_gene: NA
j_gene: TRBJ1-1
abundance: many
CDR3nt: TGTGCCATCAGTGGAAGCGGTCCCATGAACACTGAAGCTTTCTTT
CDR3aa: CAISGSGPMNTEAFF

v_gene: TRBV5-6
d_gene: NA
j_gene: TRBJ2-7
abundance: many
CDR3nt: TGTGCCAGCAGCTTGGGGCTGGGAGTGCTTACCGAGCAGTACTTC
CDR3aa: CASSLGLGVLTEQYF

v_gene: TRBV18
d_gene: NA
j_gene: TRBJ1-1
abundance: many
CDR3nt: TGTGCCAGCTCACAAAGGGCGGCAAACACTGAAGCTTTCTTT
CDR3aa: CASSQRAANTEAFF

v_gene: TRBV20-1
d_gene: NA
j_gene: TRBJ2-5
abundance: many
CDR3nt: TGCAGTGCCATACCGGGACCCTCCACCGAGACCCAGTACTTC
CDR3aa: CSAIPGPSTETQYF

v_gene: TRBV10-3
d_gene: TRBD2
j_gene: TRBJ2-2
abundance: many
CDR3nt: TGTGCCATCGATTCGGGAGGGAGAGGAACCGGGGAGCTGTTTTTT
CDR3aa: CAIDSGGRGTGELFF

v_gene: TRBV5-4
d_gene: NA
j_gene: TRBJ1-1
abundance: few
CDR3nt: TGTGCCAGCAGCTTGTGGACTACGAACACTGAAGCTTTCTTT
CDR3aa: CASSLWTTNTEAFF

v_gene: TRBV10-3
d_gene: TRBD1
j_gene: TRBJ1-2
abundance: many
CDR3nt: TGTGCCATCAGTGCATTCTCTCCGGGACAGACCTATGGCTACACCTTC
CDR3aa: CAISAFSPGQTYGYTF

v_gene: TRBV19
d_gene: TRBD1
j_gene: TRBJ1-5
abundance: NA
CDR3nt: TGTGCCAGTAGTATCTTGAGCCCAGTGGGACAGTCCAATCAGCCCCAGCATTTT
CDR3aa: CASSILSPVGQSNQPQHF

v_gene: TRBV28
d_gene: NA
j_gene: TRBJ1-2
abundance: NA
CDR3nt: TGTGCCAGCCGCCCGGGGGATCAGGGCTACACCTTC
CDR3aa: CASRPGDQGYTF